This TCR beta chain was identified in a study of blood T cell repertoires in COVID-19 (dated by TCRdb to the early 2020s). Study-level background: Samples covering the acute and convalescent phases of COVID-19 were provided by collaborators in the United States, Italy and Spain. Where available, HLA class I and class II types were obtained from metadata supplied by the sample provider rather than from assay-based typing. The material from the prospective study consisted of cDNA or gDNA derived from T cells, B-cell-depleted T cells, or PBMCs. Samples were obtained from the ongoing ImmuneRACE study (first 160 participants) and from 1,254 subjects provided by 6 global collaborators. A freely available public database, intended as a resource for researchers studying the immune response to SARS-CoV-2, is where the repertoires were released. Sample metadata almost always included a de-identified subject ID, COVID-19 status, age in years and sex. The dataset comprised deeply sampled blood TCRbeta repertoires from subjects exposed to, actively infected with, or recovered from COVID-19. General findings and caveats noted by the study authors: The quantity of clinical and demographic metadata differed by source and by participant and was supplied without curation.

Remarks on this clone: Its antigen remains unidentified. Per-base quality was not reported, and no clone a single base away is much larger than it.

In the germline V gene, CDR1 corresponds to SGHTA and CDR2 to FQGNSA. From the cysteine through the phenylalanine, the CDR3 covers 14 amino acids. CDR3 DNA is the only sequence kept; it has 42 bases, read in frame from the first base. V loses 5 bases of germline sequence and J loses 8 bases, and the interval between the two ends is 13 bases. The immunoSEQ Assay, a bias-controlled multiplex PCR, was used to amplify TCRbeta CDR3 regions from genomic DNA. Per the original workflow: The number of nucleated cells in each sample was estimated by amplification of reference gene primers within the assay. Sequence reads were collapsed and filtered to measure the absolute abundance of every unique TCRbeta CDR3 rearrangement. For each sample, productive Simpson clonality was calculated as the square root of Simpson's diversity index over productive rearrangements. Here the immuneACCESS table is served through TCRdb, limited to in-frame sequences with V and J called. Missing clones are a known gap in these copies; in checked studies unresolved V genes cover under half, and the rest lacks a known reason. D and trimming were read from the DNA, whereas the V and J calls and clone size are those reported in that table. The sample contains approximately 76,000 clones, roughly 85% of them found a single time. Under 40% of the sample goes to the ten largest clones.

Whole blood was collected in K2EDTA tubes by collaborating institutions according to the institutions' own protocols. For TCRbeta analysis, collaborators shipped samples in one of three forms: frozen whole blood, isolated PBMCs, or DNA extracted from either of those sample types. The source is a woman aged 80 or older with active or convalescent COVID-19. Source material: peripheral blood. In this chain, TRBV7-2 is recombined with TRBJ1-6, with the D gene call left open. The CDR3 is CASSVAGEYSPLHF. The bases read TGTGCCAGCAGCGTCGCCGGGGAGTATTCACCCCTCCACTTT.